Shown below are 24 T cell receptor beta chains from a single sample sequenced in a study of patients and donors after allogeneic stem cell transplantation. TCRdb re-derived calls from the RT-PCR reads in MiXCR, one entry per CDR3 protein. Of 920,000 or so distinct CDR3 sequences in the sample, roughly 18% were seen once. The sample consisted of blood, either unsorted or a sorted T cell fraction (not recorded which). Receptor source: a human donor who was either an allogeneic HSCT recipient or a stem cell or donor lymphocyte infusion donor (not recorded which). It is not recorded whose cells these are; they may come from a transplant donor.

The chain employs TRBV20-1 and TRBJ2-3; no firm D call. CDR3 length: 12 amino acids. V dropped 3 bases and J dropped 1 base, with 5 bases sitting between them. The V gene's germline CDR1 is DFQATT and CDR2 SNEGSKA (reference sequence). Written as DNA, the CDR3 is TGCAGTGCTAGTGACCGCACAGATACGCAGTATTTT. This gives the protein CSASDRTDTQYF.

This clonotype was observed a handful of times. The V gene is TRBV15, the J gene TRBJ2-7, with D unresolved. CDR3 length: 12 amino acids. Germline V gene lookup returns CDR1 LNHNV and CDR2 YYDKDF (reference sequence). With 8 bases removed from V and 0 bases from J, the gap between germline ends came to 8 bases. The CDR3 nucleotides read TGTGCCACCGCCCTGAGCTCCTACGAGCAGTACTTC. This codes for CATALSSYEQYF.

The chain has TRBV9 and TRBJ2-7, with TRBD1 as a possible D gene (6 bases). Trimming shortened V by 0 bases and J by 4 bases, and 14 bases separated the two germline ends. The CDR3 runs to 15 residues. Germline V lookup: CDR1 SGDLS, CDR2 YYNGEE. The CDR3, as DNA: TGTGCCAGCAGCGTAGAGCCAGGGGTGGGGTACGAGCAGTACTTC. It translates to CASSVEPGVGYEQYF.

This clonotype is a singleton in its sample. This chain links TRBV11-3 with TRBJ2-7, with D unresolved. Trimming removed 0 bases from V and 3 bases from J, with 9 bases in between. CDR3 length: 14 residues. Germline V gives CDR1 SGHNT, CDR2 YENEEA. This CDR3 reads CASSLDPTFYEQYF. The CDR3 nucleotides read TGTGCCAGCAGCTTAGACCCAACTTTCTACGAGCAGTACTTC.

As DNA, the CDR3 is TGTGCCACCAGTGCCGCCCGGGGACTGGAGACCCAGTACTTC. The encoded protein is CATSAARGLETQYF. The chain is built from TRBV24-1 and TRBJ2-5; weak D call: TRBD2 (6 bases). The CDR3 is 14 amino acids. CDR1 and CDR2 from the germline V gene are KGHDR and SFDVKD. V lost 5 bases, J lost 5 bases, and 14 bases lay in between.

This clonotype was seen more than once but under ten times. This chain links TRBV2 with TRBJ2-3; 7 positions match TRBD1. CDR1 is SNHLY, CDR2 FYNNEI, per germline. J gave up 2 bases and V 8 bases, and 7 bases lay outside the gene matches. This CDR3 region has 14 residues. This chain's CDR3 is CASRDSGHTDTQYF. CDR3 nucleotide sequence: TGTGCCAGCCGGGACAGTGGGCACACAGATACGCAGTATTTT.

J is TRBJ2-3 and V is TRBV6-2 or TRBV6-3, with 10 bases fitting TRBD2. CDR3 length: 13 residues. With V trimmed by 7 bases and J by 5 bases, 3 bases remained unmatched. Germline V gene data show CDR1 as MNHEY and CDR2 as SVGEGT. This CDR3 reads CASILAGEDTQYF. The CDR3 DNA sequence: TGTGCCAGCATTCTAGCGGGAGAAGATACGCAGTATTTT.

Only a few counts were recorded for this clonotype. The chain is built from TRBV5-6 and TRBJ2-5; either TRBD1 or TRBD2 may fit D (6 bases each). Trimming removed 0 bases from V and 2 bases from J, with 17 bases in between. The CDR3 contains 17 residues. Germline V gene lookup returns CDR1 SGHDT and CDR2 YYEEEE. The DNA of the CDR3 is TGTGCCAGCAGCTTGGTGCGGGTAGGGGGGAGACAAGAGACCCAGTACTTC. Translating it yields CASSLVRVGGRQETQYF.

This clonotype came up a few times. The rearrangement joins TRBV21-1 to TRBJ1-2; no check of the table's D call, TRBD1, against the DNA was made. TRBV21-1 is flagged as a pseudogene. The CDR3 is 13 amino acids. The CDR3 DNA reads TGTGCCAGCAGCTCCACCTCCCGGGGTGGCTACACCTTC. It translates to CASSSTSRGGYTF.

The V call is TRBV4-1, the J call TRBJ2-6, with D possibly called TRBD1 or TRBD2 (6 bases each). V was shortened by 2 bases and J by 4 bases, with 15 bases between the two germline ends. CDR3 length: 17 residues. Looked up from germline, CDR1 is MGHRA and CDR2 is YSYEKL. CDR3 in amino acids: CASSQPRTGAGANVLTF. CDR3 nucleotides: TGCGCCAGCAGCCAACCGAGGACGGGGGCCGGGGCCAACGTCCTGACTTTC.

The rearrangement joins TRBV12-3 or TRBV12-4 to TRBJ2-3; TRBD1 or TRBD2 may be the D gene (5 bases each). V lost 1 base and J 6 bases, leaving 14 bases between the germline ends. The CDR3 consists of 15 residues. The CDR3 DNA follows: TGTGCCAGCAGTTTAGAGGGACGTCTTTTGGATACGCAGTATTTT. Its protein product is CASSLEGRLLDTQYF.

V gene TRBV20-1 combines with J gene TRBJ1-2; 9 nucleotides line up with TRBD1. Germline trimming cut 0 bases from V and 4 bases from J; bases unmatched to any gene: 9. The length of the CDR3 is 16 residues. The germline CDR1 and CDR2 sequences are DFQATT and SNEGSKA (reference sequence). CDR3 loop: CSAREGGTGKPYGYTF. CDR3 coding DNA: TGCAGTGCTAGAGAGGGGGGGACAGGGAAACCCTATGGCTACACCTTC.

CDR3 in amino acids: CASSSRPDEKLFF. The CDR3 DNA reads as TGTGCCAGCAGCTCCAGACCAGATGAAAAACTGTTTTTT. The chain is built from TRBV9 and TRBJ1-4; D is uncertain. Germline V gives CDR1 SGDLS, CDR2 YYNGEE. Between the trimmed V and J ends, which lost 4 bases and 6 bases, there was a span of 10 bases. This CDR3 region has 13 residues.

The chain uses TRBV29-1 and TRBJ2-7, with 8 positions matching TRBD1. Germline CDR1 is SQVTM and CDR2 is ANQGSEA. The CDR3 extends over 13 amino acids. V shed 6 bases, J shed 5 bases, and the junction held 9 bases outside the gene matches. CDR3 amino acids: CSVERQGQDEQYF. Written as DNA, the CDR3 is TGCAGCGTCGAACGACAGGGGCAGGACGAGCAGTACTTC.

This clonotype has only a few counts. The rearrangement joins TRBV9 to TRBJ2-2; no clear D gene. Germline V lookup: CDR1 SGDLS, CDR2 YYNGEE. This CDR3 contains 14 residues. V lost 0 bases and J 4 bases, leaving 7 bases between the germline ends. Written as DNA, the CDR3 is TGTGCCAGCAGCGTAGACCAGCCCACCGGGGAGCTGTTTTTT. Translated: CASSVDQPTGELFF.

The V and J genes are TRBV12-5 and TRBJ2-1; D is undetermined. Per the germline V gene, CDR1 is LGHNT and CDR2 is FRNRAP. V was trimmed by 6 bases and J by 7 bases, leaving 16 bases between them. The CDR3 totals 14 residues. The CDR3 protein is CASGDGTISNEQFF. The CDR3 DNA reads TGTGCTAGTGGGGATGGAACAATCAGTAATGAGCAGTTCTTC.

This clonotype appeared a few times. The CDR3 DNA reads TGTGCCAGCAGCCAAGAATATCGGGTCTATCGGAGCATGAACACTGAAGCTTTCTTT. Its translation: CASSQEYRVYRSMNTEAFF. The chain combines TRBV3-1 with TRBJ1-1; D uncertain. This CDR3 region has 19 residues. The V end was cut by 0 bases, the J end by 0 bases, with 20 bases between. Germline V gene data show CDR1 as LGHDT and CDR2 as YNNKEL (reference sequence).

This clonotype was seen only a few times. CDR3 amino acids: CASSVGGPRSGNTIYF. CDR3 coding DNA: TGTGCCAGCAGCGTAGGGGGGCCCCGCTCTGGAAACACCATATATTTT. The chain has TRBV9 and TRBJ1-3; TRBD1 might be the D (6 bases). Trimming took 0 bases from V and 0 from J, leaving 10 bases between them. This CDR3 has 16 amino acids. The germline V gene has CDR1 SGDLS and CDR2 YYNGEE. Full variable domain (missing parts from reference TRBV9 and TRBJ1-3): DSGVTQTPKHLITATGQRVTLRCSPRSGDLSVYWYQQSLDQGLQFLIQYYNGEERAKGNILERFSAQQFPDLHSELNLSSLELGDSALYFCASSVGGPRSGNTIYFGEGSWLTVV.

In its sample, this clonotype was seen a few times. CDR3 sequence (DNA): TGCAGCGTTGAAGATCGACGCGGGGGGGAACCAGACTACGAGCAGTACTTC. This sequence encodes CSVEDRRGGEPDYEQYF. The chain employs TRBV29-1 and TRBJ2-7; TRBD2 matches at 9 bases. Per germline, CDR1 SQVTM and CDR2 ANQGSEA. The V segment lost 0 bases and the J segment 3 bases; nucleotides outside the gene matches: 12. This CDR3 contains 17 residues.

This clonotype was picked up a small number of times. Here the CDR3 reads CASSQSLAGGARGEQYF. CDR3 bases: TGCGCCAGCAGCCAGTCCCTAGCGGGAGGCGCAAGGGGGGAGCAGTACTTC. This chain joins TRBV4-1 and TRBJ2-7; 11 nucleotides agree with TRBD2. Losses at the gene ends were 3 bases for V and 7 bases for J; bases not matched to a gene: 14. Germline V gene lookup returns CDR1 MGHRA and CDR2 YSYEKL. The CDR3 contains 17 residues.

V and J are TRBV12-3 or TRBV12-4 and TRBJ1-4; D is possibly TRBD1 (6 bases). This CDR3 contains 15 residues. The V gene lost 7 bases and the J gene lost 4 bases, with 16 bases spanning the gap. The CDR3 bases are TGTGCCAGCAAACCCGGGGGGCGAGGTAATGAAAAACTGTTTTTT. It specifies CASKPGGRGNEKLFF.

J is TRBJ2-1 and V is TRBV20-1, with TRBD2 matching over 8 bases. The CDR3 loop spans 14 amino acids. The V and J ends lost 5 bases and 2 bases, in that order; junction bases with no gene match: 5. Germline CDR1 is DFQATT and CDR2 is SNEGSKA (reference sequence). CDR3 sequence: CSAPSGRTYNEQFF. CDR3 nucleotide sequence: TGCAGTGCTCCTAGCGGGCGCACCTACAATGAGCAGTTCTTC.

This clonotype was observed a handful of times. The chain joins TRBV29-1 to TRBJ2-5, with a tentative D call TRBD1 (5 bases). V lost 2 bases and J lost 4, with 17 bases in between. The CDR3 runs 15 residues. The germline gives CDR1 SQVTM, CDR2 ANQGSEA. The CDR3 loop reads CSVERQGWGRETQYF. The CDR3 DNA follows: TGCAGCGTTGAAAGGCAGGGCTGGGGTAGAGAGACCCAGTACTTC.

The sample holds a few counts of this clonotype. The V and J genes are TRBV9 and TRBJ2-7; 11 positions match TRBD2. Germline CDR1 and CDR2: SGDLS and YYNGEE. Germline trimming cut 3 bases from V and 5 bases from J; bases unmatched to any gene: 7. The CDR3 is 15 residues long. In DNA, the CDR3 is TGTGCCAGCAGCGCGGGACTAGCGGTTCTTGACGAGCAGTACTTC. It translates to CASSAGLAVLDEQYF.